This record concerns one T cell receptor beta chain sequence. The data derive from a study of blood T cell repertoires in COVID-19. On the study more broadly: COVID-19 samples collected from the United States, Italy and Spain covered acute and convalescent phases.

Method: immunoSEQ multiplex PCR; TCRdb's copy keeps in-frame clones and lacks some. The sample lists around 47,000 clones, around four fifths occurring once. V lost 4 bases, J lost 9 bases, and 10 bases lay in between. This CDR3 has 13 amino acids. CDR1 is MNHEY, CDR2 SMNVEV, per germline (reference sequence). This rearrangement joins TRBV27 to TRBJ1-6, with D possibly being TRBD1 (6 bases). Source material: peripheral blood. This clonotype originated in a man in his sixties or seventies with active COVID-19. The CDR3 spells CASSSDRSSPLHF. CDR3 DNA: TGTGCCAGCAGTTCCGACAGGTCTTCACCCCTCCACTTT.